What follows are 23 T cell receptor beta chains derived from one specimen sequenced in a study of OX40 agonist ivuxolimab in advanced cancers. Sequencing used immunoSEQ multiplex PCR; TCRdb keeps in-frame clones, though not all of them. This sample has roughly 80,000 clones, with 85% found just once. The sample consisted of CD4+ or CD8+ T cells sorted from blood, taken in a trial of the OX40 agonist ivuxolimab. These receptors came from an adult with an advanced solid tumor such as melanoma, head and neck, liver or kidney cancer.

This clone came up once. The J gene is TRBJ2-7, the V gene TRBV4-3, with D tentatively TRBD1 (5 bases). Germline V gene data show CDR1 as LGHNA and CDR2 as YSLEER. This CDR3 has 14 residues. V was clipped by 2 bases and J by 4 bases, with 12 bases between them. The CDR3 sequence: CASSQSRQLYEQYF. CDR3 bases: TGCGCCAGCAGCCAATCCCGACAGCTATACGAGCAGTACTTC.

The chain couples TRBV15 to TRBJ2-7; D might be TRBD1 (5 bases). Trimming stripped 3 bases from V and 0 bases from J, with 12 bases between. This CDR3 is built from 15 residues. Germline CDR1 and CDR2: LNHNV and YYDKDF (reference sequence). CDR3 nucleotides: TGTGCCACCAGCAGGCCCTCACAGGCCTCCTACGAGCAGTACTTC. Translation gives CATSRPSQASYEQYF.

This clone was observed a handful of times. CDR3 in amino acids: CASRRGGNTNEKLFF. CDR3 in DNA: TGTGCCAGCCGAAGAGGGGGGAATACTAATGAAAAACTGTTTTTT. The chain carries TRBV7-6 and TRBJ1-4, with D tentatively TRBD1 (6 bases). This CDR3 is built from 15 residues. V dropped 8 bases and J dropped 2 bases, with 15 bases sitting between them. Germline loops: CDR1 SGHVS, CDR2 FNYEAQ.

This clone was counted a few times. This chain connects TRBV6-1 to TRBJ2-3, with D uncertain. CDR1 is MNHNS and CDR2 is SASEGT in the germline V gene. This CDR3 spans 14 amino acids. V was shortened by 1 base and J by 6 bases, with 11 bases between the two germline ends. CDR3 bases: TGTGCCAGCAGTGAAGATAAACTCAGGGATACGCAGTATTTT. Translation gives CASSEDKLRDTQYF.

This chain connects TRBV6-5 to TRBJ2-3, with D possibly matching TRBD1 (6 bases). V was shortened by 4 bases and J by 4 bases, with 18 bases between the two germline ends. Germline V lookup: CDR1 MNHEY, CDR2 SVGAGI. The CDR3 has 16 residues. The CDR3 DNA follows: TGTGCCAGCAGTTCTCCGACAGGATCCCTCGCAGATACGCAGTATTTT. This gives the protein CASSSPTGSLADTQYF.

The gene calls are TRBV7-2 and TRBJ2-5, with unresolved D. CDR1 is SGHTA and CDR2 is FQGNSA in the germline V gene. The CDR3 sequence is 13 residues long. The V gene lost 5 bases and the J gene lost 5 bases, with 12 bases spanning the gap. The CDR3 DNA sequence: TGTGCCAGCAGCACCCACGGTGGCGAGACCCAGTACTTC. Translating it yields CASSTHGGETQYF.

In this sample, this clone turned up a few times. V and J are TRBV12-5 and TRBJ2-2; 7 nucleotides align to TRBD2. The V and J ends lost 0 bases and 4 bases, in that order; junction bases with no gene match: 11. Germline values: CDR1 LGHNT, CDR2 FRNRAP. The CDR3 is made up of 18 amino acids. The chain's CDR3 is CASGLVFWGGESTGELFF. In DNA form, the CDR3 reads TGTGCTAGTGGTTTGGTATTTTGGGGGGGAGAATCCACCGGGGAGCTGTTTTTT.

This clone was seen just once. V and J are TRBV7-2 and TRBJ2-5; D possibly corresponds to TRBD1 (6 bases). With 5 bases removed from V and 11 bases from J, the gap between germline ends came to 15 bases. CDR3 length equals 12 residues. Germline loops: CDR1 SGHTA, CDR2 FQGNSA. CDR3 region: CASSPYREEQYF. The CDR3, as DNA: TGTGCCAGCAGCCCCTACAGGGAAGAGCAGTACTTC.

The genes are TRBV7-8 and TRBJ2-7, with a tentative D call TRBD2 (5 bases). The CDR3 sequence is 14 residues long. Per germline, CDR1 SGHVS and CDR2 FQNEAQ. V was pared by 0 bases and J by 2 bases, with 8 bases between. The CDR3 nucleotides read TGTGCCAGCAGCTTAGCTCAAGCGGCCTACGAGCAGTACTTC. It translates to CASSLAQAAYEQYF.

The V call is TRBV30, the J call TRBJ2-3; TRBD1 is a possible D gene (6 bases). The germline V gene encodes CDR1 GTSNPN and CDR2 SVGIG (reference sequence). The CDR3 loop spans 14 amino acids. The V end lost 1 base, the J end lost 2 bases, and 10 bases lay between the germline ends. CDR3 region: CAWSEDSLTDTQYF. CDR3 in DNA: TGTGCCTGGAGTGAGGACAGCCTCACAGATACGCAGTATTTT.

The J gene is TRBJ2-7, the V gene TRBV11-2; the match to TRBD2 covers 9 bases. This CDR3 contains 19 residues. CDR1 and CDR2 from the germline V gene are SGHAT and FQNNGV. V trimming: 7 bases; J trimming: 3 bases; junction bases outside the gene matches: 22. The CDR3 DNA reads TGTGCCAGCAACCCCTGGGCAGGGGCGAGCAGCGGGGGGCTCTACGAGCAGTACTTC. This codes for CASNPWAGASSGGLYEQYF.

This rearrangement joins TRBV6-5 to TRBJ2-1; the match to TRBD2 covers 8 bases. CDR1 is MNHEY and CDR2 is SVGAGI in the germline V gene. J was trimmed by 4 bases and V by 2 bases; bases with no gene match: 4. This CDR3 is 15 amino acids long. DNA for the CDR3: TGTGCCAGCAGTTACATGGTAGCGGGATACAATGAGCAGTTCTTC. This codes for CASSYMVAGYNEQFF.

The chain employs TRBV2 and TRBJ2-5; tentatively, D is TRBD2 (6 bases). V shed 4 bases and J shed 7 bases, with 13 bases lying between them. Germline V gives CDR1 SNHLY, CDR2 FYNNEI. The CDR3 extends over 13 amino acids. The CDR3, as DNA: TGTGCCAGCAGTGGTGTCTCCGGGGGGACCCAGTACTTC. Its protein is CASSGVSGGTQYF.

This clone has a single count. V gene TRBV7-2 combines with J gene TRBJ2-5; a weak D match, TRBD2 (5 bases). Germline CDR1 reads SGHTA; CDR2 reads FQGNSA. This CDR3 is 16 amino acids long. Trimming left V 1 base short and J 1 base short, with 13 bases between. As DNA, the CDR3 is TGTGCCAGCAGCTTAGTAGTGGGGAGTCTCCAAGAGACCCAGTACTTC. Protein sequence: CASSLVVGSLQETQYF.

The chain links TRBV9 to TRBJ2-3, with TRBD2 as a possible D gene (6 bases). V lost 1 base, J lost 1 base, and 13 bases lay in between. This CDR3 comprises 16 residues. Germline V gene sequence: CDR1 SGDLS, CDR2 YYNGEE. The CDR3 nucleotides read TGTGCCAGCAGCGTAAGGTCGGCTAGCGGCACAGATACGCAGTATTTT. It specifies CASSVRSASGTDTQYF.

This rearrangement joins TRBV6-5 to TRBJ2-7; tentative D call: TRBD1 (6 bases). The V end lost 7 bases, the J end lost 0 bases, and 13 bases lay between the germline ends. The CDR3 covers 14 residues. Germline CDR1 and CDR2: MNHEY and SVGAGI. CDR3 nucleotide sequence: TGTGCCAGCACTACAGGGTACAGCTCCTACGAGCAGTACTTC. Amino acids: CASTTGYSSYEQYF.

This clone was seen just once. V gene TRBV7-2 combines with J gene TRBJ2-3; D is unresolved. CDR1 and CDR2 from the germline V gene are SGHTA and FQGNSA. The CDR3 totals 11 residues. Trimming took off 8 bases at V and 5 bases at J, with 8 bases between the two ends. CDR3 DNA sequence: TGTGCCAGCGCCTCAGGAGATACGCAGTATTTT. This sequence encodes CASASGDTQYF.

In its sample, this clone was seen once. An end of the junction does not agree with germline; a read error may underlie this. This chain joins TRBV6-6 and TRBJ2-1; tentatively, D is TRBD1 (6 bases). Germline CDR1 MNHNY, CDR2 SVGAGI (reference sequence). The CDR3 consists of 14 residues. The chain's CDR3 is CASSTKTTGHLRLF. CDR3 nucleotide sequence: TGTGCCAGCAGTACAAAGACCACGGGACATTTGAGGCTCTTC.

The CDR3 DNA is TGTGCCAGCAGCTTAGTTGGGAACCCGACTAGCGGGGGGCGAGGTACGCAGTATTTT. Its translation is CASSLVGNPTSGGRGTQYF. The chain carries TRBV7-2 and TRBJ2-3; 13 bases line up with TRBD2. Trimming removed 1 base from V and 8 bases from J; junction bases left unmatched: 15. Germline V gene lookup returns CDR1 SGHTA and CDR2 FQGNSA. The CDR3 consists of 19 residues.

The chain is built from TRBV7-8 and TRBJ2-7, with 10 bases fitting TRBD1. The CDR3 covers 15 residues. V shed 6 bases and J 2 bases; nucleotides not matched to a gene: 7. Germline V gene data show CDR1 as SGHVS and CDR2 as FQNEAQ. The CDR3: CASSPDRGPTYEQYF. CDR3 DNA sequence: TGTGCCAGCAGTCCAGACAGGGGGCCTACCTACGAGCAGTACTTC.

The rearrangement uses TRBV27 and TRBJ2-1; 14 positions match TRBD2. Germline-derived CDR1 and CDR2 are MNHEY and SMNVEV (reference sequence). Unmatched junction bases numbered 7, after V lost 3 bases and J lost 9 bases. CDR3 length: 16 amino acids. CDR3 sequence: CASSLTSGGAVGEQFF. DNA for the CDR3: TGTGCCAGCAGTTTGACTAGCGGGGGGGCTGTGGGTGAGCAGTTCTTC.

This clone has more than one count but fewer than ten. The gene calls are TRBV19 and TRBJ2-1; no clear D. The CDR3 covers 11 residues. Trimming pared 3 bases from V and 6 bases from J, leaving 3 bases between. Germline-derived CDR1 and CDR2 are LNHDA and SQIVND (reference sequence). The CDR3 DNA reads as TGTGCCAGTAGTATCCGCAATGAGCAGTTCTTC. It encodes CASSIRNEQFF.

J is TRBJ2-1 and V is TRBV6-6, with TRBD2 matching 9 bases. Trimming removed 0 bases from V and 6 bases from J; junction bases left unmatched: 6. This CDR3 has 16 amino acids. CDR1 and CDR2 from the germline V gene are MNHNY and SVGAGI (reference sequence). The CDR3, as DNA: TGTGCCAGCAGTTACTCGGGGGGACTAGCACGCAATGAGCAGTTCTTC. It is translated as CASSYSGGLARNEQFF.